This T cell receptor beta chain was captured in a study of T cell responses to AZD1222 COVID-19 vaccine. Per the germline V gene, CDR1 is MRHNA and CDR2 is SNTAGT. Trimming removed 0 bases from V and 7 bases from J, with 9 bases in between. The length of the CDR3 is 13 residues. Clones were sequenced by immunoSEQ multiplex PCR, and TCRdb holds only the in-frame ones, with some missing. Of 75,000 or so clones listed, approximately 90% are singletons. The sequence came from an adult who received the AZD1222 COVID-19 vaccine. The rearrangement links TRBV6-4 to TRBJ1-2; D is undetermined. The sequencing used peripheral blood, collected 28 days after the second AZD1222 dose. CDR3 sequence (DNA): TGTGCCAGCAGTGACTCTCCCGGGTTTGGCTACACCTTC. Protein sequence: CASSDSPGFGYTF.